The clone carrying this T cell receptor (beta chain) came up a few times. Its target is not known. TCRdb analysed the reads with MiXCR anew, one entry per CDR3 protein. The sample includes some 800,000 distinct CDR3 sequences, approximately 32% seen only once; the top ten take less than 15%. Trimming left V 6 bases short and J 0 bases short, with 11 bases between. Germline loops: CDR1 MNHNS, CDR2 SASEGT. This CDR3 contains 15 residues. This sample is drawn from a study of T cell repertoires in cytomegalovirus infection. Overall study results and limits: In two of eight donors, the top clonotype was HLA-C-restricted CMV-specific.

This sequence originates from a human donor in good health (CMV status not recorded). Some clones in this sample may be carry-over from other donors' samples. The gene calls are TRBV6-1 and TRBJ2-2; no definite D call. The starting material was cultured CD8+ T cells from PBMCs, obtained from culture after CMV antigen stimulation. The CDR3 here is CASSPVYPNTGELFF. CDR3 nucleotide sequence: TGTGCCAGCAGCCCCGTTTACCCGAACACCGGGGAGCTGTTTTTT.